Below, 20 T cell receptor beta chains from the same sample are listed, as sequenced in a study of T cell repertoires in cytomegalovirus infection. MiXCR, applied by TCRdb to the reads, yields one record per CDR3 protein. The sample shows about 240,000 distinct CDR3 sequences, approximately 6.7% of them seen only once. The sample consisted of PBMCs. The origin of the receptors is a human donor in good health (CMV status not recorded). Some clones in this sample may be carry-over from other donors' samples.

CDR3 residues: CSVFRGNTEAFF. In DNA, the CDR3 is TGCAGCGTCTTCCGTGGGAACACTGAAGCTTTCTTT. This sequence joins TRBV29-1 and TRBJ1-1, with unresolved D. Germline V gene lookup returns CDR1 SQVTM and CDR2 ANQGSEA. Trimming removed 6 bases at V and 1 base at J, with 9 bases between. The CDR3 has 12 residues.

Ten or more counts support this clonotype. The rearrangement uses TRBV12-3 or TRBV12-4 and TRBJ2-1, with a weak D call TRBD2 (6 bases). CDR3 length: 15 residues. Trimming took 6 bases from V and 4 from J, leaving 16 bases between them. The CDR3 loop is CASSLRNGGYNEQFF. The CDR3 DNA reads as TGTGCCAGCAGCCTAAGGAACGGGGGATACAATGAGCAGTTCTTC.

The sample holds many counts of this clonotype. The gene calls are TRBV2 and TRBJ2-5, with D tentatively TRBD1 (6 bases). The V end was cut by 5 bases, the J end by 5 bases, with 15 bases between. The CDR3 totals 14 residues. Per germline, CDR1 SNHLY and CDR2 FYNNEI. CDR3 DNA: TGTGCCAGCAGTCCCGGACAGACTCAGGAGACCCAGTACTTC. Translated, it gives CASSPGQTQETQYF.

This clonotype was counted ten times or more. The rearrangement joins TRBV20-1 to TRBJ2-7; perhaps TRBD2 as D (6 bases). Germline V gene lookup returns CDR1 DFQATT and CDR2 SNEGSKA (reference sequence). Between the trimmed V and J ends, which lost 5 bases and 4 bases, there was a span of 12 bases. The CDR3 is 12 residues long. In DNA form, the CDR3 reads TGCAGTGCTGCCAGGGACTTTTACGAGCAGTACTTC. This gives the protein CSAARDFYEQYF.

At least ten counts were recorded for this clonotype. This chain connects TRBV20-1 to TRBJ1-1, with D perhaps TRBD1 (5 bases). Germline-derived CDR1 and CDR2 are DFQATT and SNEGSKA (reference sequence). This CDR3 comprises 11 residues. V was trimmed by 5 bases and J by 5 bases, leaving 9 bases between them. CDR3 DNA sequence: TGCAGTGCTTCGACAGATACTGAAGCTTTCTTT. This encodes CSASTDTEAFF.

The V and J genes are TRBV7-9 and TRBJ1-1; D is unclear. V gave up 4 bases and J gave up 4 bases, with 10 bases separating them. The CDR3 runs 13 residues. CDR1 is SEHNR, CDR2 FQNEAQ, per germline (reference sequence). CDR3 DNA sequence: TGTGCCAGCAGCTCTGGACGGCTCACTGAAGCTTTCTTT. Translation: CASSSGRLTEAFF.

This clonotype occurred many times. In nucleotides, the CDR3 is TGTGCCAGCAGCTTAGATGGTGCCTTCTCTGGGGCCAACGTCCTGACTTTC. Protein product: CASSLDGAFSGANVLTF. The chain recombines TRBV7-2 with TRBJ2-6; D ambiguous. CDR3 length: 17 residues. V was clipped by 1 base and J by 0 bases, with 10 bases between them. Looked up from germline, CDR1 is SGHTA and CDR2 is FQGNSA.

This clonotype showed up many times. This rearrangement joins TRBV7-7 to TRBJ2-3; weak D call: TRBD1 (5 bases). The V and J ends lost 2 bases and 8 bases respectively, with 17 bases between them. CDR1 SSHAT and CDR2 FNYEAQ come from the germline V gene (reference sequence). The CDR3 covers 15 residues. CDR3 in amino acids: CASSLSLTGYSTQYF. The CDR3 DNA reads as TGTGCCAGCAGCTTATCCCTCACAGGTTATAGTACGCAGTATTTT.

This clonotype has a count of ten or more. The chain combines TRBV19 with TRBJ2-1, with D possibly matching TRBD2 (7 bases). The V and J ends lost 7 bases and 6 bases respectively, with 19 bases between them. The CDR3 covers 15 residues. Germline CDR1 LNHDA, CDR2 SQIVND (reference sequence). The CDR3 loop reads CASIMRGGRTNEQFF. CDR3 nucleotides: TGTGCCAGTATAATGAGGGGGGGCCGGACCAATGAGCAGTTCTTC.

This clonotype was observed many times. The rearrangement links TRBV12-3 or TRBV12-4 to TRBJ1-5; D is unresolved. The CDR3 covers 13 residues. The V end was cut by 2 bases, the J end by 4 bases, with 6 bases between. As DNA, the CDR3 is TGTGCCAGCAGTTTACAGGATAATCAGCCCCAGCATTTT. This gives the protein CASSLQDNQPQHF.

There are many counts of this clonotype. The V gene is TRBV6-1, the J gene TRBJ2-3, with D possibly matching TRBD1 (6 bases). V was cut by 6 bases and J by 1 base, with 20 bases left in between. Looked up from germline, CDR1 is MNHNS and CDR2 is SASEGT. This CDR3 has 17 residues. DNA of the CDR3: TGTGCCAGCAGCGAAACAGGGAACCCATTAGGCACAGATACGCAGTATTTT. Its translation is CASSETGNPLGTDTQYF.

Ten or more counts support this clonotype. V usage is TRBV11-2 and J usage is TRBJ1-1; unclear D gene. The CDR3 runs to 14 residues. Trimming stripped 3 bases from V and 4 bases from J, with 12 bases between. Germline V gene data show CDR1 as SGHAT and CDR2 as FQNNGV. CDR3 protein: CASSFRDGSTEAFF. For the CDR3, the DNA is TGTGCCAGCAGCTTTAGGGATGGGAGCACTGAAGCTTTCTTT.

This clonotype was recorded at least ten times. The chain employs TRBV11-1 and TRBJ2-1, with 8 bases lining up with TRBD2. The V gene end was trimmed by 1 base and the J gene end by 1 base; junction bases not matched to a gene: 3. Germline CDR1 SGHAT, CDR2 FQDESV (reference sequence). The CDR3 is 16 amino acids. The CDR3 sequence is CASSLEGGGSYNEQFF. CDR3 bases: TGTGCCAGCAGCTTAGAAGGCGGGGGGTCCTACAATGAGCAGTTCTTC.

This clonotype was found many times. This chain connects TRBV20-1 to TRBJ1-1; 7 nucleotides align to TRBD1. This CDR3 contains 13 residues. With 5 bases clipped from V and 1 base from J, the junction kept 4 bases outside the gene matches. Germline CDR1 reads DFQATT; CDR2 reads SNEGSKA (reference sequence). CDR3: CSARQGSNTEAFF. The CDR3 DNA reads as TGCAGTGCTCGACAGGGATCGAACACTGAAGCTTTCTTT.

This clonotype was counted between two and nine times. CDR3 nucleotide sequence: TGTGCCTCCACCCGGGGGGGGTTAACTGGGGCCAACGTCCTGACTTTC. Residues: CASTRGGLTGANVLTF. The chain recombines TRBV10-3 with TRBJ2-6; 8 bases are shared with TRBD2. Germline-derived CDR1 and CDR2 are ENHRY and SYGVKD. V was pared by 11 bases and J by 2 bases, with 11 bases of the junction left unmatched. The CDR3 runs to 16 residues.

There are many counts of this clonotype. The rearrangement joins TRBV7-2 to TRBJ2-3; the match to TRBD1 covers 8 bases. The germline V gene has CDR1 SGHTA and CDR2 FQGNSA. The V gene end was trimmed by 4 bases and the J gene end by 6 bases; junction bases not matched to a gene: 3. The CDR3 length is 13 residues. CDR3 nucleotides: TGTGCCAGCAGCTGGACAGGGAAGGATACGCAGTATTTT. Its translation is CASSWTGKDTQYF.

Comments on this clonotype: The junction differs from germline at one of its ends, possibly a read error. The rearrangement joins TRBV5-1 to TRBJ1-2; possible D gene TRBD1, 5 bases. CDR3 length equals 13 residues. Germline CDR1 SGHRS, CDR2 YFSETQ. The CDR3 region is CPSSLEGPYGYTF. As DNA, the CDR3 is TGCCCCAGCAGCCTGGAGGGGCCATATGGCTACACCTTC.

Many counts were recorded for this clonotype. The rearrangement uses TRBV11-1 and TRBJ1-4, with a tentative D call TRBD1 (6 bases). From germline, CDR1 is SGHAT and CDR2 FQDESV (reference sequence). V shed 5 bases and J shed 4 bases, with 17 bases lying between them. The CDR3 runs 16 residues. The CDR3 nucleotides are TGTGCCAGCAGCAATCGACAGGTCGGAAGTAATGAAAAACTGTTTTTT. It encodes CASSNRQVGSNEKLFF. The whole variable domain, remainder taken from reference TRBV11-1 and TRBJ1-4, is EAEVAQSPRYKITEKSQAVAFWCDPISGHATLYWYRQILGQGPELLVQFQDESVVDDSQLPKDRFSAERLKGVDSTLKIQPAELGDSAMYLCASSNRQVGSNEKLFFGSGTQLSVL.

This clonotype was seen ten or more times. The chain uses TRBV28 and TRBJ1-2; 7 bases match TRBD1. The CDR3 is 14 residues long. In germline, CDR1 is MDHEN, CDR2 SYDVKM. J lost 4 bases, V lost 2 bases, and 4 bases had no gene match. The CDR3 loop is CASSLGQGGYGYTF. Here the CDR3 DNA reads TGTGCCAGCAGTTTAGGGCAGGGGGGCTATGGCTACACCTTC.

The gene calls are TRBV28 and TRBJ1-5, with 8 bases that match TRBD1. J lost 7 bases, V lost 2 bases, and 10 bases had no gene match. This CDR3 spans 16 amino acids. Per the germline V gene, CDR1 is MDHEN and CDR2 is SYDVKM. CDR3 loop: CASSLPRQGYGQPQHF. The DNA for the CDR3 is TGTGCCAGCAGTTTACCCCGACAGGGGTATGGACAGCCCCAGCATTTT.